The sequence of this TCR beta chain was determined in a study of blood T cell repertoires in COVID-19. The table came from immunoSEQ multiplex PCR; TCRdb's copy has only in-frame clones and leaves some out. Of roughly 200,000 clones in the sample, approximately 80% were seen once. Between the trimmed V and J ends, which lost 2 bases and 10 bases, there was a span of 20 bases. CDR1 GTSNPN and CDR2 SVGIG come from the germline V gene (reference sequence). CDR3 length: 14 residues. The sequence was collected from a man between 40 and 49 years old with acute or convalescent COVID-19. The source material was peripheral blood. The V gene is TRBV30, the J gene TRBJ1-1; D not resolved. The CDR3 is CAWSSGGIPAGAFF. The CDR3 bases are TGTGCCTGGAGTAGCGGCGGCATCCCCGCTGGAGCTTTCTTT.